This T cell receptor beta chain came from a study of blood T cell repertoires in COVID-19. Study context: PBMCs, B-cell-depleted T cells, or T cells were the source of the cDNA or gDNA that made up the material.

Profiled with immunoSEQ multiplex PCR; TCRdb holds only in-frame clones, not every one. The table records 150,000 to 200,000 clones, around 80% of them present only once. The length of the CDR3 is 13 residues. The V gene's germline CDR1 is SGHRS and CDR2 YFSETQ. V lost 5 bases and J lost 1; bases outside the gene matches: 2. For recovered donors of Cohort 3, there were two negative PCRs, clearance, or symptom resolution. This chain connects TRBV5-1 to TRBJ1-1, with 7 bases aligning to TRBD1. The source is a woman aged 45-59 years who had recovered from COVID-19. The sequenced material came from PBMCs or T cells enriched from blood (not recorded which). The CDR3 sequence is CASRAGGNTEAFF. The CDR3 DNA follows: TGCGCCAGCAGAGCAGGGGGGAACACTGAAGCTTTCTTT.